This T cell receptor beta chain was sequenced during a study of shared clonotypes between healthy human individuals (dated by TCRdb to about 2020). Background on the whole study: The cohort included three men and two women between 18 and 49 years of age. For each donor, CD4 naive and CD4 memory were each given three plates, CD8 naive was given two plates, and CD8 memory was given one plate. To estimate repertoire size and how much clonotypes are shared between individuals, the study performed deep sequencing of blood TCR repertoires from roughly five healthy adults. To increase sequencing depth and limit assay-specific biases, different laboratories used diverse techniques to prepare libraries and sequence TCR repertoires. Between about 0.94 and 8.9 billion PBMCs per donor were obtained by leukapheresis.

Using the deep immunoSEQ assay, TCR CDR3 regions were amplified from genomic DNA by multiplex PCR. Extracted genomic DNA from each cell subset was spread evenly across all wells of several immunoSEQ 96-well plates, with each plate serving as a replicate. For sorted subsets, each replicate PCR was loaded with about 0.2 ug genomic DNA, equivalent to approximately 33,000 T cell genomes. The purified libraries were quantified using a Qubit 3.0 fluorometer, sized with a Bioanalyzer 2100, and then quantified again using the KAPA Library Quantification kit. A separate single-read 150-cycle Illumina NextSeq 550 flow cell was used to sequence each immunoSEQ 96-well plate. As for the original processing: Because the immunoSEQ output included only junctional sequences and no quality scores, the filtering could not be the same as the filtering used for full-length reads. Sequences were annotated with PyIR, a Python wrapper for IgBLAST v1.9, using IMGT germline references to assign V/J genes and CDR3. Reads with weak V/J assignments (E-value above 1e-6), missing CDR3, stop codons, out-of-frame junctions, or ambiguous translated residues were removed. A V3J clonotype was defined by an identical inferred V gene, J gene, and CDR3 amino acid sequence. Percentage overlap between repertoires was calculated by dividing the number of shared unique clonotypes by the size of the smaller repertoire. RTK rarefaction, the Chao1 estimator, and Recon v2.1 estimates of unobserved clonotypes were used to assess repertoire richness. Generation probabilities for all TCRbeta clonotypes obtained by the gDNA method from a few donors were computed using OLGA. TCRdb stores this immuneACCESS table with in-frame sequences only. Part of the clones is absent; in the studies checked, under half of the shortfall reflects unresolved V genes, and no reason is known for the rest. The V and J calls and clone size come from that table; D and trimming were worked out from the DNA. The sample table holds 660,000 or so clones, of which approximately 96% were seen once. The top ten hold about 0.11% of the sample.

Turning to this clone: What antigen it recognizes has not been identified. Base qualities are not provided; no much larger clone lies one nucleotide away.

CD8 naive samples consisted of CD45RO-negative cells that were positively selected for CCR7, yielding a CD45RA+CCR7+ population without TemRA cells. The donors were healthy, HIV-negative adults with no recently reported acute infections or vaccinations. Only Caucasian adults living in Nashville, Tennessee, USA were represented among the donors. Blood was obtained by leukapheresis, after which PBMCs were separated by Ficoll-Histopaque density gradient centrifugation and cryopreserved in liquid nitrogen vapor phase. Purity and quantity of every magnetically sorted T cell population were checked by analytical flow cytometry. Genomic DNA was isolated from each sorted fraction and quantified by UV absorbance on a Nanodrop 2000c. Findings and caveats that apply to the study as a whole: Rarefaction of sorted-subset datasets indicated incomplete sequencing despite the large sequencing depth. Naive subsets generally had larger estimated clonotype richness than memory subsets did. The genetic and exposure-history diversity represented was limited by the small number of donors. Only blood was sampled, and tissue TCR repertoires likely differ from those in blood. Clonotypes shared by all four sorted-subset donors showed higher generation probabilities than non-shared clonotypes. Pairwise subsampling led to the expectation that sequencing depth would affect the degree of clonotype sharing among donors. Around 5% of naive CD4, 3.5% of naive CD8, about 2.4% of memory CD4, and less than 0.45% of memory CD8 clonotypes were shared across several donors.

A distance of 13 bases separates the germline ends of V and J, which lose 5 bases and 2 bases respectively. Including the terminal cysteine and phenylalanine, the CDR3 comprises 14 residues. This entry keeps only the CDR3 DNA: 42 bases, framed from base 1. The germline V gene sets CDR1 to MNHEY and CDR2 to SVGAGI. The receptor was isolated from a woman aged 25 to 39 in good health. The receptor chain draws on TRBV6-5 and TRBJ2-7; the D gene is possibly TRBD1, with 6 bases matching. Specimen: naive CD8+ T cells sorted from blood. Reading the label with the study, this specimen's cell subset or site is: CD45RA+CCR7+. The CDR3 region reads CASSPNRAPYEQYF. The DNA sequence is as follows: TGTGCCAGCAGTCCAAACAGGGCTCCCTACGAGCAGTACTTC.